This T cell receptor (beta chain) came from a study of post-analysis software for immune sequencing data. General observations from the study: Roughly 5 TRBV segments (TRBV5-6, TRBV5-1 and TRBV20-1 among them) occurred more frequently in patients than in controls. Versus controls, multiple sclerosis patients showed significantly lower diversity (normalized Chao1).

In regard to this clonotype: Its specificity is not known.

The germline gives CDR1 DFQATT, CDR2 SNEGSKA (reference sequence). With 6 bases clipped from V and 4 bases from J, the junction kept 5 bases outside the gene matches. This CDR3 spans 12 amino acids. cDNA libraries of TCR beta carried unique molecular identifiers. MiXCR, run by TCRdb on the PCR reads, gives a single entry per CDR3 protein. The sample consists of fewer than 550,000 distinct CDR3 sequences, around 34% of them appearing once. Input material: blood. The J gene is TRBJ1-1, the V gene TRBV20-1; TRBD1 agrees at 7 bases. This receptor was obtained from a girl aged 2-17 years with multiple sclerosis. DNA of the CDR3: TGCAGTGCCTGCGACAGGGTCACTGAAGCTTTCTTT. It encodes CSACDRVTEAFF.